This TCR beta chain originates from a study of patients and donors after allogeneic stem cell transplantation. CDR3 length: 14 amino acids. Germline V lookup: CDR1 SEHNR, CDR2 FQNEAQ (reference sequence). V was pared by 1 base and J by 6 bases, with 3 bases of the junction left unmatched. This clonotype has only a few counts. TCRdb reprocessed the RT-PCR reads with MiXCR, giving one entry per CDR3 protein. Of about 74,000 distinct CDR3 sequences listed, 26% are singletons. The TCR sequence derives from a human donor who was either an allogeneic HSCT recipient or a stem cell or donor lymphocyte infusion donor (not recorded which). It is not recorded whose cells these are; they may come from a transplant donor. Sequenced input: blood, either unsorted or a sorted T cell fraction (not recorded which). V gene TRBV7-9 combines with J gene TRBJ1-1, with TRBD1 identical over 9 bases. This CDR3 is CASSLVWTGAEAFF. In nucleotides, the CDR3 is TGTGCCAGCAGCTTAGTATGGACAGGGGCTGAAGCTTTCTTT.